This T cell receptor (beta chain) was captured in a study of early T cells in non-severe SARS-CoV-2 infection. Study in general: Investigators sequenced bulk RNA drawn from unsorted whole blood, and chains remained unpaired.

Attached unique molecular identifiers marked individual cDNA molecules. TCRdb ran MiXCR on the 5' RACE reads and lists one entry per CDR3 protein. The table has about 56,000 distinct CDR3 sequences, about 14% seen once. This clonotype was picked up a small number of times. The junction and the germline gene differ at one end; a read error may be behind it. The germline gives CDR1 SQVTM, CDR2 ANQGSEA. The CDR3 loop spans 13 amino acids. The specimen comprised whole blood, sampled at baseline. The chain employs TRBV29-1 and TRBJ2-5, with 7 nucleotides matching TRBD1. The sequence derives from an adult who was a healthcare worker with PCR-confirmed SARS-CoV-2 infection or an uninfected control (not recorded which). The DNA of the CDR3 is TGCGGCGTCCCGAGGGGGCCGGAGGAGACCCAGTACTTC. Amino acid sequence: CGVPRGPEETQYF.